This TCR beta chain comes out of a study of blood T cells in healthy people across ages. This clonotype appeared a few times. Primers used in a second PCR of roughly 7 to 12 cycles were a sample-barcoded 5' primer and a J-beta primer mix. TCRdb processed the 5' RACE reads anew with MiXCR; each CDR3 protein has one entry. Here the sample spans 920,000 or so distinct CDR3 sequences, under 55% being singletons. This CDR3 is built from 13 residues. Germline assignment: CDR1 SGHVS and CDR2 FNYEAQ. V shed 11 bases and J shed 9 bases, with 20 bases lying between them. This rearrangement joins TRBV7-6 to TRBJ2-1; D possibly uses TRBD1 or TRBD2 (6 bases each). This clonotype was sampled from a woman in her sixties or seventies in good health. The specimen was blood. CDR3 protein: CAGGPGGPAEQFF. DNA of the CDR3: TGTGCCGGCGGCCCTGGGGGGCCTGCTGAGCAGTTCTTC.